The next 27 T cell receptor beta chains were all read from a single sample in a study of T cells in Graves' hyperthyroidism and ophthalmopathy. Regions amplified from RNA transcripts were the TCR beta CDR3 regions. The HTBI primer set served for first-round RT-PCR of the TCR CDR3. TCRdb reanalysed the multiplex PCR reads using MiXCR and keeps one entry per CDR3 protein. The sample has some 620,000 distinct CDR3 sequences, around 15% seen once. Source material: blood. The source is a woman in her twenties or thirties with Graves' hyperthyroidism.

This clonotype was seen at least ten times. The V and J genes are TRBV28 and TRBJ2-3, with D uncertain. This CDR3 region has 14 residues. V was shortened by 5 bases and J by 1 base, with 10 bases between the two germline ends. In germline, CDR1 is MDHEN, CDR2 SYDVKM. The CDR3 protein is CASSPNDRTDTQYF. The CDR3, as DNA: TGTGCCAGCAGTCCTAATGACCGCACAGATACGCAGTATTTT.

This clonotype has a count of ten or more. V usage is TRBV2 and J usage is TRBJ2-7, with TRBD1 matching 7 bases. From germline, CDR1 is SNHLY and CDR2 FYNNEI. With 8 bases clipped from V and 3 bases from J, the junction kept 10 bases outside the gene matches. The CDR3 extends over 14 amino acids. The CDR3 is CASGHRGRGYEQYF. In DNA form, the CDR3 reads TGTGCCAGCGGACACAGGGGCCGCGGCTACGAGCAGTACTTC.

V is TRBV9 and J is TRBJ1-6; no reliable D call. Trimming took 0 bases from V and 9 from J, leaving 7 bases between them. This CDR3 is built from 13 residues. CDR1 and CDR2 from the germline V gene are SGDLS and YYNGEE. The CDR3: CASSVEGGSPLHF. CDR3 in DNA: TGTGCCAGCAGCGTAGAGGGCGGTTCACCCCTCCACTTT.

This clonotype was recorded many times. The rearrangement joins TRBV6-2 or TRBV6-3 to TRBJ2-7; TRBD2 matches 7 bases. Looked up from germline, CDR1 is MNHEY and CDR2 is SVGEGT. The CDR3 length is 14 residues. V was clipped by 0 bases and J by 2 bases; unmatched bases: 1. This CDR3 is CASSYSAGAYEQYF. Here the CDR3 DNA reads TGTGCCAGCAGTTACTCGGCGGGAGCCTACGAGCAGTACTTC.

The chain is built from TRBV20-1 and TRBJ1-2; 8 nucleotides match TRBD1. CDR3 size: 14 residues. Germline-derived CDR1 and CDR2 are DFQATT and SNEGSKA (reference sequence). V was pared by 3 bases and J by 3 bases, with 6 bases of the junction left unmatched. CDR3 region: CSARGRGHYYGYTF. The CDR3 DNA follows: TGCAGTGCTAGGGGCAGGGGGCATTACTATGGCTACACCTTC.

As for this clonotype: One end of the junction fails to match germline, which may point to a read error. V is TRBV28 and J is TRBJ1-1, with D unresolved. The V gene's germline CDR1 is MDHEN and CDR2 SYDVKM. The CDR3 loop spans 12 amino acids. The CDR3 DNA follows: TGTGTCAGCAGTTTAAGCTACACTGAAGCTTTCTTT. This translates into CVSSLSYTEAFF.

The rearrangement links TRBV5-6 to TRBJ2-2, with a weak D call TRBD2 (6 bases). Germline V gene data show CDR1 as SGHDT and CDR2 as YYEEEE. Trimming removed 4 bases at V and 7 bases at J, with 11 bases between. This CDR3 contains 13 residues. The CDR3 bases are TGTGCCAGCAGCGGCCTGCGGGGCGGGGAGCTGTTTTTT. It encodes CASSGLRGGELFF. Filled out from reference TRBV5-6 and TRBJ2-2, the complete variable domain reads DAGVTQSPTHLIKTRGQQVTLRCSPKSGHDTVSWYQQALGQGPQFIFQYYEEEERQRGNFPDRFSGHQFPNYSSELNVNALLLGDSALYLCASSGLRGGELFFGEGSRLTVL.

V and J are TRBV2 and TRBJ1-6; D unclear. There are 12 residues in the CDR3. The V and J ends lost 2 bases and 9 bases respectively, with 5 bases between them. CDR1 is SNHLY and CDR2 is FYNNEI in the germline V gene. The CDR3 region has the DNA TGTGCCAGCAGTGAAATAGGTTCACCCCTCCACTTT. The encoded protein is CASSEIGSPLHF.

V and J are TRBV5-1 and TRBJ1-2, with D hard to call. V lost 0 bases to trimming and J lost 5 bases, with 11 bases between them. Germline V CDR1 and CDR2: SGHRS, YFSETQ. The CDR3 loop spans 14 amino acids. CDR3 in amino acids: CASSLDYNLYGYTF. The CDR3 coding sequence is TGCGCCAGCAGCTTGGATTACAATCTATATGGCTACACCTTC.

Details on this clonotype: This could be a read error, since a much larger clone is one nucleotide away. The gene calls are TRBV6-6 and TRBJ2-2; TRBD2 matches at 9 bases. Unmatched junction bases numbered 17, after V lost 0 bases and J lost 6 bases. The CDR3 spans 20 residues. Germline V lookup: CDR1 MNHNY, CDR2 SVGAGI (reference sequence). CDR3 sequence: CASSYSGVAGEWPRPGELFF. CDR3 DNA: TGTGCCAGCAGTTACTCTGGGGTAGCGGGAGAATGGCCGAGGCCCGGGGAGCTGTTTTTT.

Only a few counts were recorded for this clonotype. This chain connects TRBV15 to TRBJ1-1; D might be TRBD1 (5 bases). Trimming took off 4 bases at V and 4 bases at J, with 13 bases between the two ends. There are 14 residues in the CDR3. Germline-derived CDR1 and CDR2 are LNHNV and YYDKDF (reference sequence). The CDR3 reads CATSIMGGVTEAFF. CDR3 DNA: TGTGCCACCAGCATTATGGGAGGGGTCACTGAAGCTTTCTTT.

CDR3 DNA sequence: TGTGCCAGCGGAACGTCAGGCAGGGAGGCTGGAAACACCATATATTTT. This translates into CASGTSGREAGNTIYF. The rearrangement uses TRBV9 and TRBJ1-3; D perhaps matches TRBD1 (5 bases). CDR3 size: 16 residues. The V end was cut by 7 bases, the J end by 2 bases, with 19 bases between. Germline-derived CDR1 and CDR2 are SGDLS and YYNGEE.

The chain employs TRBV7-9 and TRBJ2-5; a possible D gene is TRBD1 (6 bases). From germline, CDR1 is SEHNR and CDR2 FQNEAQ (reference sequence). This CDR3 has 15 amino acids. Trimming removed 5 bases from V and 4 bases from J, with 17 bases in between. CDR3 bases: TGTGCCAGCAGCCCCCGGGCCGGACAGTCAGAGACCCAGTACTTC. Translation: CASSPRAGQSETQYF.

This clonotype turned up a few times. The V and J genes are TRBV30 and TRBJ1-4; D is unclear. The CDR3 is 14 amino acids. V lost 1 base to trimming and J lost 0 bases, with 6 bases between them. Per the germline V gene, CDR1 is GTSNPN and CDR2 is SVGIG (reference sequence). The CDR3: CAWSGPPTNEKLFF. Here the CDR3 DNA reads TGTGCCTGGAGTGGACCCCCAACTAATGAAAAACTGTTTTTT.

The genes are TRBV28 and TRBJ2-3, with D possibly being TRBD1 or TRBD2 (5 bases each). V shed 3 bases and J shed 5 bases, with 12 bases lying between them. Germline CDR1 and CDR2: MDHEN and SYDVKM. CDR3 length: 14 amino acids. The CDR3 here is CASSLDGAGDTQYF. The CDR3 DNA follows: TGTGCCAGCAGTTTGGACGGGGCAGGAGATACGCAGTATTTT.

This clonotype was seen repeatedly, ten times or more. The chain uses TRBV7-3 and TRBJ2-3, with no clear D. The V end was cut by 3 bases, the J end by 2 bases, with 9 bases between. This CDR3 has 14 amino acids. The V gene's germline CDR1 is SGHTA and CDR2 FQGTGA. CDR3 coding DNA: TGTGCCAGCAGCTTGGCACAAATCACAGATACGCAGTATTTT. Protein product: CASSLAQITDTQYF.

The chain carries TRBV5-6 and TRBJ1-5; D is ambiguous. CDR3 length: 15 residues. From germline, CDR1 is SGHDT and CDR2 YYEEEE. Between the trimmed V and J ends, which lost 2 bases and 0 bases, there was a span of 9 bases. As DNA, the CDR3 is TGTGCCAGCAGCTTTGGAGTGAATAGCAATCAGCCCCAGCATTTT. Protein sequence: CASSFGVNSNQPQHF.

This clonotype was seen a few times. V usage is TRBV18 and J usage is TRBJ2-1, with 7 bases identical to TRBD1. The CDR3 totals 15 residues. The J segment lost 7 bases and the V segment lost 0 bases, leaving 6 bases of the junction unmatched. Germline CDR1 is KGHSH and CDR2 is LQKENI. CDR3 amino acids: CASSPPRGGANEQFF. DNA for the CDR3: TGTGCCAGCTCACCACCGCGAGGGGGCGCGAATGAGCAGTTCTTC. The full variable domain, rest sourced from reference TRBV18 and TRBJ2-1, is NAGVMQNPRHLVRRRGQEARLRCSPMKGHSHVYWYRQLPEEGLKFMVYLQKENIIDESGMPKERFSAEFPKEGPSILRIQQVVRGDSAAYFCASSPPRGGANEQFFGPGTRLTVL.

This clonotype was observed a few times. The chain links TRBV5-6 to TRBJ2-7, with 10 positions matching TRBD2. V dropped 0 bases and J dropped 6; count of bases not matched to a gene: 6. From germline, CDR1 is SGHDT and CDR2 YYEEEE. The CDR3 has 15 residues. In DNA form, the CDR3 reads TGTGCCAGCAGCTTGGGGCCTAGCGGGAGTCGCGAGCAGTACTTC. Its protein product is CASSLGPSGSREQYF.

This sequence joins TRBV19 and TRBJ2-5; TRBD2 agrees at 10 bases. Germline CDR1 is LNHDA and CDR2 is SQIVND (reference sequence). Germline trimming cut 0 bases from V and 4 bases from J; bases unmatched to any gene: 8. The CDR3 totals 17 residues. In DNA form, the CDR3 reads TGTGCCAGTAGTATAGAGGGGACTAGCGCGGGTGGAGAGACCCAGTACTTC. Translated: CASSIEGTSAGGETQYF.

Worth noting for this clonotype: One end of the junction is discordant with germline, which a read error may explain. CDR3 in amino acids: CTSSLIQGSYTEAFF. The CDR3 bases are TGCACCAGCAGCCTAATACAGGGGTCGTACACTGAAGCTTTCTTT. V gene TRBV4-1 combines with J gene TRBJ1-1, with 7 bases lining up with TRBD1. The CDR3 extends over 15 amino acids. CDR1 is MGHRA and CDR2 is YSYEKL in the germline V gene.

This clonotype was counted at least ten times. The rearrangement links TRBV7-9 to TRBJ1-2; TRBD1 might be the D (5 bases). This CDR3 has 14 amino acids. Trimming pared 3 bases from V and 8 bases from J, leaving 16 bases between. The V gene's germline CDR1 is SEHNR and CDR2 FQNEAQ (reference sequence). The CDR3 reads CASSFVQGDEGYTF. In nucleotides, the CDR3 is TGTGCCAGCAGCTTCGTACAAGGGGATGAGGGCTACACCTTC.

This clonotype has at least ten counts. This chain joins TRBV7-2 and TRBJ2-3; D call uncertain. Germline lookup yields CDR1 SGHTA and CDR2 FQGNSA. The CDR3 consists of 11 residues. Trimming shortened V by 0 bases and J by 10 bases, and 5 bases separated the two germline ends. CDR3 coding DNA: TGTGCCAGCAGCTTAGCTACGGCGCAGTATTTT. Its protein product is CASSLATAQYF.

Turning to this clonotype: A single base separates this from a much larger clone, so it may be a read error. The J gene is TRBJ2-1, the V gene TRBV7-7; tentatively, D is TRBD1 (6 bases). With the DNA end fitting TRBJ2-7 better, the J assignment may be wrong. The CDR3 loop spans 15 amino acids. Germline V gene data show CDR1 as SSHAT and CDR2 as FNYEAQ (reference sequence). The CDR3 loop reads CASSLAQGPYNEQYF. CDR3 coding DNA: TGTGCTAGCAGCTTAGCACAGGGTCCCTACAATGAGCAGTACTTC.

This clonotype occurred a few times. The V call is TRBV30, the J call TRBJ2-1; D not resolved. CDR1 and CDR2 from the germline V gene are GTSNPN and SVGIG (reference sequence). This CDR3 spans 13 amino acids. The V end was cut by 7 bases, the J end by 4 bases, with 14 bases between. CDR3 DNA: TGTGCCTACGGGCCCAAGCTATACAATGAGCAGTTCTTC. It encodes CAYGPKLYNEQFF.

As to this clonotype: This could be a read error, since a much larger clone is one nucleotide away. The CDR3 sequence is CATSGGLASTDTQYF. For the CDR3, the DNA is TGTGCCACCAGCGGAGGGCTGGCTAGCACAGATACGCAGTATTTT. This chain uses TRBV15 with TRBJ2-3; TRBD2 might be the D (6 bases). CDR1 LNHNV and CDR2 YYDKDF come from the germline V gene (reference sequence). The CDR3 is 15 residues long. Trimming removed 5 bases at V and 0 bases at J, with 12 bases between.

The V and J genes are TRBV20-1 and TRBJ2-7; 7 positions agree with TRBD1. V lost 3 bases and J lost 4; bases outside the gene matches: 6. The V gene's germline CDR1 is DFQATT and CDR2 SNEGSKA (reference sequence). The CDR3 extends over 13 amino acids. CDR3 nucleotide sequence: TGCAGTGCTAGGACCGGGACAGCGTACGAGCAGTACTTC. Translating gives CSARTGTAYEQYF.